This TCR beta chain derives from a study of beta chain features in type 1 diabetes. About the study: Cell yields, age and gender were similar between patients and healthy donors.

The isolated RNA, all of it, was reverse transcribed, so expressed TCRB transcripts were what got sequenced. Some clones are missing from TCRdb's copy, which holds only in-frame ones; the method was immunoSEQ multiplex PCR. The table records 600,000 to 750,000 clones, 9.5% to 15% of them present only once. Broader study findings: Type 1 diabetes patients had TCRB CDR3s that were shorter (moderately but significantly so) in all four CD4+ subsets. Patients with type 1 diabetes carried fewer insertions and had more deletions at their VDJ junctions. Whether HLA type influences TCRB rearrangement remained unresolved here.

Each population that was sorted was more than 98% pure. The V end was cut by 4 bases, the J end by 6 bases, with 13 bases between. This CDR3 comprises 12 residues. Germline CDR1 is GTSNPN and CDR2 is SVGIG (reference sequence). A remark on this clone: Its target is unknown.

The sequence was obtained from a man in his thirties or forties with type 1 diabetes. This chain connects TRBV30 to TRBJ2-7, with D perhaps TRBD1 (7 bases). Input material: naive CD4+ T cells from blood. The CDR3 sequence: CAWTTRGAEQYF. The CDR3 nucleotides read TGTGCCTGGACTACCAGGGGGGCCGAGCAGTACTTC. Drawing the rest from reference TRBV30 and TRBJ2-7, the complete variable domain is SQTIHQWPATLVQPVGSPLSLECTVEGTSNPNLYWYRQAAGRGLQLLFYSVGIGQISSEVPQNLSASRPQDRQFILSSKKLLLSDSGFYLCAWTTRGAEQYFGPGTRLTVT.